This TCR beta chain stems from a study of shared T cell receptors in the human thymus. Germline V gene data show CDR1 as SQVTM and CDR2 as ANQGSEA. The V segment lost 1 base and the J segment 5 bases; nucleotides outside the gene matches: 11. The CDR3 length is 16 residues. This table comes from immunoSEQ multiplex PCR, and its TCRdb copy is limited to in-frame clones, with some not included. The sample carries approximately 660,000 clones, 85% to 90% recorded once. This same sample was also taken into another study, of human thymus T cells. That paper adds: Thymic material originated from resections removed in the course of corrective heart surgery.

The sample taken for sequencing was thymocytes. V is TRBV29-1 and J is TRBJ2-3; 8 positions agree with TRBD2. The receptor was isolated from a boy in the first two years of life with a congenital heart defect. This chain's CDR3 is CSVEVRREGVGDTQYF. DNA of the CDR3: TGCAGCGTTGAAGTCAGACGGGAGGGGGTCGGAGATACGCAGTATTTT.